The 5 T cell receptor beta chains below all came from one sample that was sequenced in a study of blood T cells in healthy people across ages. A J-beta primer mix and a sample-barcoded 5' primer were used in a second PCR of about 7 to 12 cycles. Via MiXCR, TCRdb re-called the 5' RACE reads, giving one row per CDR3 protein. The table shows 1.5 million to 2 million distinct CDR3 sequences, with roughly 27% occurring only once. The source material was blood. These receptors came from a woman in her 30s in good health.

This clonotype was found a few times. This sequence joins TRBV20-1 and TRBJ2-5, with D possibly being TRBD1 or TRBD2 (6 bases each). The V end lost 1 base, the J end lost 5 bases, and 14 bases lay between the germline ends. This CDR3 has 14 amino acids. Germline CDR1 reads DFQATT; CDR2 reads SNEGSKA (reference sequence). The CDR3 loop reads CSARVQGLVETQYF. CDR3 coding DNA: TGCAGTGCTAGAGTACAGGGACTGGTGGAGACCCAGTACTTC.

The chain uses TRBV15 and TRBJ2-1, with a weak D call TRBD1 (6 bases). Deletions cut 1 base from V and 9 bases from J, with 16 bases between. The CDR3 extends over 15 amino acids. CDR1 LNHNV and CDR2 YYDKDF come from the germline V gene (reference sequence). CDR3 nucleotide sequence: TGTGCCACCAGCAGAGGCAGGGGCGCCCAGCGTGAGCAGTTCTTC. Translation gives CATSRGRGAQREQFF. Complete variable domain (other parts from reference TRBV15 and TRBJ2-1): DAMVIQNPRYQVTQFGKPVTLSCSQTLNHNVMYWYQQKSSQAPKLLFHYYDKDFNNEADTPDNFQSRRPNTSFCFLDIRSPGLGDTAMYLCATSRGRGAQREQFFGPGTRLTVL.

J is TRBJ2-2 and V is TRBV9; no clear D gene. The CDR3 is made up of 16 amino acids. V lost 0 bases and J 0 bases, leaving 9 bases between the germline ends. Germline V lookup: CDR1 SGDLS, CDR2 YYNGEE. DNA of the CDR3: TGTGCCAGCAGCGTAGGCGTCGGCCCGAACACCGGGGAGCTGTTTTTT. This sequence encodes CASSVGVGPNTGELFF.

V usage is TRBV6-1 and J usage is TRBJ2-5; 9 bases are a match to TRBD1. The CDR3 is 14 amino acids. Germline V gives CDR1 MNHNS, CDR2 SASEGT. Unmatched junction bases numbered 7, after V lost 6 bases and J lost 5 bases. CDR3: CASRIQGAAETQYF. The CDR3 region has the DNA TGTGCCAGCAGGATACAGGGGGCGGCGGAGACCCAGTACTTC.

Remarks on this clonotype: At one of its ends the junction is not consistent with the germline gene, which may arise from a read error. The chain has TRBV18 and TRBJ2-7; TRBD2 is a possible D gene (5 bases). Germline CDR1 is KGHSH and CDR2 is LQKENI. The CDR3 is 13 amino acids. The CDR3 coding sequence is TGTGCCAGCTCACCATCTAGCTCCTCCGAGCAGTACTTC. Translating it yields CASSPSSSSEQYF.